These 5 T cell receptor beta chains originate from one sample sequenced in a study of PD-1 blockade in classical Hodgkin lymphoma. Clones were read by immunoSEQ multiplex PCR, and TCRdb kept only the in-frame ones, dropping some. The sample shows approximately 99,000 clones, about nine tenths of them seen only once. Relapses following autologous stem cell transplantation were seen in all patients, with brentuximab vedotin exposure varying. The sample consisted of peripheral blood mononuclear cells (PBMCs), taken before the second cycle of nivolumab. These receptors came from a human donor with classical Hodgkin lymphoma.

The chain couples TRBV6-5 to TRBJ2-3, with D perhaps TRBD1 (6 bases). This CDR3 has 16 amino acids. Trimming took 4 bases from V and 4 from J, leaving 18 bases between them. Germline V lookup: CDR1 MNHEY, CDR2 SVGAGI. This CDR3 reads CASSSGPGPGADTQYF. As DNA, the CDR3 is TGTGCCAGCAGTTCGGGACCGGGACCAGGGGCAGATACGCAGTATTTT.

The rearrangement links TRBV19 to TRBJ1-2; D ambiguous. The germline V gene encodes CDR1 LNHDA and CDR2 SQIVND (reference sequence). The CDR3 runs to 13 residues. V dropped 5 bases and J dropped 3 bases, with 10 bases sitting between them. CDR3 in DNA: TGTGCCAGTAGTGACCCCCGGGACTATGGCTACACCTTC. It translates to CASSDPRDYGYTF.

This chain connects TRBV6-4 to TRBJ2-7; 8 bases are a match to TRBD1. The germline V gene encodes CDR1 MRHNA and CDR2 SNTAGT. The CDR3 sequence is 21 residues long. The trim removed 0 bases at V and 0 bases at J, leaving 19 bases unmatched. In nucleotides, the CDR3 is TGTGCCAGCAGTGACTCGAGGTTTCCCGGGAGAGGACAGGGTAACTCCTACGAGCAGTACTTC. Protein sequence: CASSDSRFPGRGQGNSYEQYF.

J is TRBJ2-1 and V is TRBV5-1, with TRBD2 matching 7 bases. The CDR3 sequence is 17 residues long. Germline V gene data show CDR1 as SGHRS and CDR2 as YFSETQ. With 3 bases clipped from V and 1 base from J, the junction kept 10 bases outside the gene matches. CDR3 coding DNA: TGCGCCAGCAGCTCCCGCTGGCGGGAGTGGTCCTACAATGAGCAGTTCTTC. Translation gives CASSSRWREWSYNEQFF.

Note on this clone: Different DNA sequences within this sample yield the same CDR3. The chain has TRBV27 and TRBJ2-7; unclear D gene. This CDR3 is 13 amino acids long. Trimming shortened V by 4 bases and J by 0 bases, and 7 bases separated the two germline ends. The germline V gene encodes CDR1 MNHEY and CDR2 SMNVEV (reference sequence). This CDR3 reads CASSSTLSYEQYF. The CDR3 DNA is TGTGCCAGCAGTTCAACTCTCTCCTACGAGCAGTACTTC.